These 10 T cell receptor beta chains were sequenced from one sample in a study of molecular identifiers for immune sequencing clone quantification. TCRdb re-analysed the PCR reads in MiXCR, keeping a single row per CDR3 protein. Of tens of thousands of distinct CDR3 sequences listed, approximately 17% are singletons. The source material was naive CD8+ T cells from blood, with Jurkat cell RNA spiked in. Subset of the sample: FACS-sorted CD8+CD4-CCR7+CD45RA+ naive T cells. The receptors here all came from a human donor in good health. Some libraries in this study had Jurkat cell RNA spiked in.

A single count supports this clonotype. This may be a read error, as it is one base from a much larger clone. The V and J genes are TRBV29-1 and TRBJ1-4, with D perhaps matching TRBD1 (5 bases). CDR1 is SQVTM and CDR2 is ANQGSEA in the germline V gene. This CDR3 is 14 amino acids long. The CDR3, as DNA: TGCAGCGGACTTCATGCAGGGATAAATGAAAAACCGTTTTTT. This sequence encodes CSGLHAGINEKPFF.

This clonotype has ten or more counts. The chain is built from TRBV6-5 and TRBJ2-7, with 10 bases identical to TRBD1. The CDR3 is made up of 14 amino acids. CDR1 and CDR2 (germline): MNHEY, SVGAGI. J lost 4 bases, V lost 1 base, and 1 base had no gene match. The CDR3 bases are TGTGCCAGCAGTTACTTGGGACAGGGGTACGAGCAGTACTTC. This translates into CASSYLGQGYEQYF.

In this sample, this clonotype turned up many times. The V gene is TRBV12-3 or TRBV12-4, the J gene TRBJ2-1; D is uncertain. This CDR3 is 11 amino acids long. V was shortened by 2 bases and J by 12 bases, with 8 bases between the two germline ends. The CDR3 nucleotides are TGTGCCAGCAGTTTACCACCGCTGCAGTTCTTC. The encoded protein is CASSLPPLQFF.

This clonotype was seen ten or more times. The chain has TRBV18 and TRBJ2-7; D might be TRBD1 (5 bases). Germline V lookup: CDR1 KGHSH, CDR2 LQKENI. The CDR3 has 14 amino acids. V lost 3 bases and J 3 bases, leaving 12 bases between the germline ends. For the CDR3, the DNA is TGTGCCAGCTCACCCGAGGTGGGGCACTACGAGCAGTACTTC. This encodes CASSPEVGHYEQYF. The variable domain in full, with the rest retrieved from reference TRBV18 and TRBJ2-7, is NAGVMQNPRHLVRRRGQEARLRCSPMKGHSHVYWYRQLPEEGLKFMVYLQKENIIDESGMPKERFSAEFPKEGPSILRIQQVVRGDSAAYFCASSPEVGHYEQYFGPGTRLTVT.

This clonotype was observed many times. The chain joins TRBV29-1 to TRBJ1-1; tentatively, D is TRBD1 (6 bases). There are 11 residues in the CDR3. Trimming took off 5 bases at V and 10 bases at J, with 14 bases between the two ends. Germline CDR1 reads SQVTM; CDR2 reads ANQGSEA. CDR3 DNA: TGCAGCGTTCTGGAACAGGGTATAGCTTTCTTT. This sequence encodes CSVLEQGIAFF.

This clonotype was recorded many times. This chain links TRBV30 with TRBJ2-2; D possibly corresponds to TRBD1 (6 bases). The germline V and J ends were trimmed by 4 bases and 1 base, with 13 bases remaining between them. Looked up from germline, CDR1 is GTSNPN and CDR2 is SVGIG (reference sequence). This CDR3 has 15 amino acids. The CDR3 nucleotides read TGTGCCTGGAATCCGACAGGATTGAACACCGGGGAGCTGTTTTTT. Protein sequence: CAWNPTGLNTGELFF.

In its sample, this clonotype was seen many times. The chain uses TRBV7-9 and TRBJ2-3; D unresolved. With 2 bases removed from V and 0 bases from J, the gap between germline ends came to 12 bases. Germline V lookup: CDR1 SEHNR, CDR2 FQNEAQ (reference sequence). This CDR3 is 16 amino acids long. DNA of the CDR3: TGTGCCAGCAGCTTACTCGGCAGCGAGAGCACAGATACGCAGTATTTT. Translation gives CASSLLGSESTDTQYF.

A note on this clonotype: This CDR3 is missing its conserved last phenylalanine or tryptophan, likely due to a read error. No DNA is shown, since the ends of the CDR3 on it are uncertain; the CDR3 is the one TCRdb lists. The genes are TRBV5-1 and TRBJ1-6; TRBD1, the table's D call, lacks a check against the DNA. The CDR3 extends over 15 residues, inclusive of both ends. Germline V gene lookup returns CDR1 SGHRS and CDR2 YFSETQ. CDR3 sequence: CASSKTGEANSPPHS.

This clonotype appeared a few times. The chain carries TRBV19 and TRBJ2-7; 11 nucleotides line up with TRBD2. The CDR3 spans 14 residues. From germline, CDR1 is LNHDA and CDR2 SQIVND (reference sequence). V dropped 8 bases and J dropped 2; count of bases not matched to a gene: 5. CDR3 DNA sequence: TGTGCCAGTTCTTCGACTAGCGGGGCCTACGAGCAGTACTTC. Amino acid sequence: CASSSTSGAYEQYF.

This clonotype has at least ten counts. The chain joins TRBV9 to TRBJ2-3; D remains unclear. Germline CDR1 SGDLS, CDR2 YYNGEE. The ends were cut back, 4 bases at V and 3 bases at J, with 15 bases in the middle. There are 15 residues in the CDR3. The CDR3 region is CASSPTITATDTQYF. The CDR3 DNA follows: TGTGCCAGCAGCCCGACAATTACTGCGACAGATACGCAGTATTTT.